This TCR beta chain came from a study of shared clonotypes between healthy human individuals (dated by TCRdb to 2018 to 2020). For the study in its entirety: A few men and two women, aged 18 to 49 years, made up the cohort. For each donor, CD4 naive and CD4 memory were each run on three plates, CD8 naive on two plates, and CD8 memory on one plate. To estimate repertoire size and how much clonotype sharing occurs between individuals, the study deeply sequenced the blood TCR repertoires of 5 or 6 healthy adults. Libraries were prepared and TCR repertoires were sequenced by different laboratories using diverse techniques, in order to increase sequencing depth and limit assay-specific biases. Per donor, leukapheresis produced somewhere between about 0.85 and 9.5 billion PBMCs. The paper as a whole reports these results and caveats: Sampling was limited to blood, and TCR repertoires in tissue likely differ from TCR repertoires in blood. Because the study included only a small number of donors, the genetic and exposure-history diversity represented was limited. Estimated clonotype richness was generally larger for naive than for memory subsets. Higher generation probabilities were observed for clonotypes shared by all four sorted-subset donors than for non-shared clonotypes. Based on pairwise subsampling, the degree of clonotype sharing among donors was expected to be affected by sequencing depth. Sharing across several donors was observed for around 5% of naive CD4, over 3% of naive CD8, 2.3% of memory CD4, and roughly 0.4% of memory CD8 clonotypes. Incomplete sequencing was indicated by rarefaction of sorted-subset datasets, despite the large sequencing depth.

Using the deep immunoSEQ assay, TCR CDR3 regions were amplified from genomic DNA by multiplex PCR. For each cell subset, the extracted genomic DNA was distributed evenly across all wells of several immunoSEQ 96-well plates, and each plate served as one replicate. Each replicate PCR for sorted subsets received 150 to 250 ng genomic DNA, equal to roughly 30,000 T cell genomes. Purified libraries were measured with a Qubit 3.0 fluorometer, size-checked on a Bioanalyzer 2100, and measured again with the KAPA Library Quantification kit. Each immunoSEQ 96-well plate was sequenced on its own single-read 150-cycle Illumina NextSeq 550 flow cell. As for the authors' bioinformatics: Because the immunoSEQ output included only junctional sequences and no quality scores, the filtering could not be the same as the filtering used for full-length reads. To assign V/J genes and CDR3, sequences were annotated against IMGT germline references using PyIR, a Python wrapper for IgBLAST v1.9. Any read was removed if the V/J assignment was weak (E-value above 1e-6), the CDR3 was missing, or the read contained stop codons, out-of-frame junctions, or ambiguous translated residues. V3J clonotypes were defined as sequences sharing an identical inferred V gene, J gene, and CDR3 amino acid sequence. Percentage overlap between repertoires was calculated by dividing the number of shared unique clonotypes by the size of the smaller repertoire. Three approaches were used to assess repertoire richness: RTK rarefaction, the Chao1 estimator, and Recon v2.1 estimates of unobserved clonotypes. Generation probabilities were computed with OLGA for all TCRbeta clonotypes obtained by the gDNA method from several donors. Imported from immuneACCESS, the table was reduced by TCRdb to in-frame sequences with V and J called. These copies leave out some clones; in studies compared against another copy, an unresolved V gene accounts for under half, and the cause of the remainder is not known. The DNA was the basis for D and trimming; V, J and clone size are from that table. This sample comprises 2 million to 3 million clones, over 85% of them detected only once. 0.36% of the sample comes from the top ten.

Of note for this clone: The antigen it recognizes is unknown. Per-base quality was not reported, and no clone a single base away is much larger than it.

Healthy HIV-negative adults with no recently reported acute infections or vaccinations were included as donors. All donors were Caucasian adults living in Nashville, Tennessee, USA. Magnetic negative selection was used to enrich CD4+ T cells, after which naive cells were positively selected on CD45RA and the negative fraction became the memory subset. Blood was collected by leukapheresis, and PBMCs were isolated by Ficoll-Histopaque density gradient centrifugation and then cryopreserved in liquid nitrogen vapor phase. Analytical flow cytometry was used to check the purity and quantity of every magnetically sorted T cell population. Genomic DNA was isolated from every sorted fraction and measured by UV absorbance on a Nanodrop 2000c. Cut back by 10 bases and 5 bases, the V and J ends lie 12 bases apart. Looking up the germline V gene yields CDR1 SNHLY and CDR2 FYNNEI. The CDR3 runs 12 amino acids, cysteine and phenylalanine included. Here the CDR3 DNA is all that survives: 36 bases in frame from base 1.

This TCR derives from a young man in good health. Some clones in this sample may be carry-over from other donors' samples. Here the chain combines TRBV2 and TRBJ2-1, with the D gene uncertain. Sequencing was performed on naive CD4+ T cells from PBMCs. The cell subset or site label for this specimen denotes: CD45RA+ positively selected. The nucleotides are TGTGCCACCGGTTGGGTCCACAATGAGCAGTTCTTC. This gives the protein CATGWVHNEQFF.